This T cell receptor beta chain is from a study of cytomegalovirus exposure and HLA in healthy donors. Study context: Inside one of the first data releases sat around 86 million unique TCRs taken from HLA-typed donors. Study observations and caveats: Exclusion as indistinguishable affected some V segments, including TRBV6-2 and TRBV6-3. A prior analysis recorded that most TCR beta V segments were productive about 90% or about 30% of the time. A later analysis showed TCR association rates differing by HLA locus, peaking at DRB1 and lowest at HLA-C.

As regards this clone: The antigen is unknown.

This PCR relied on a set of 60 Vbeta primers and 13 Jbeta primers. TCRdb keeps only in-frame clones here, not all; method: immunoSEQ multiplex PCR. There are approximately 90,000 clones in the sample; approximately 70% occur only once, and around 16% lies in the top ten. The length of the CDR3 is 13 residues. Trimming shortened V by 8 bases and J by 10 bases, and 15 bases separated the two germline ends. Per the germline V gene, CDR1 is MNHEY and CDR2 is SMNVEV (reference sequence). Source material: PBMCs. This TCR was sampled from a woman aged 45-65 years in good health and CMV-seropositive. The rearrangement uses TRBV27 and TRBJ1-6; tentatively, D is TRBD1 (6 bases). The CDR3 spells CASQGRGESPLHF. Here the CDR3 DNA reads TGTGCCAGCCAAGGCAGGGGAGAATCACCCCTCCACTTT.